Reported below is one T cell receptor beta chain. Its target is unknown. Only in-frame clones appear in the TCRdb table, and some are missing; sequencing was by immunoSEQ multiplex PCR. This sample has 100,000 to 150,000 clones, with 80% to 90% found just once. This record comes from a study of T cell responses to AZD1222 COVID-19 vaccine. Study-wide findings and caveats: Possibly, clonal diversity was underestimated; donors were largely white British and included more females. Reports indicate that nearly half of spike-specific TCRs are directed at unmutated variant regions. Across the whole spike, CD4 TCRs peaked at regions 160-218 and 743-854. Baseline seropositivity occurred in only a handful of AZD1222 recipients.

The sequence derives from an adult in good health. Sequenced material: peripheral blood, taken on day 0 of AZD1222 vaccination.

The CDR3 coding sequence is TGTGCCAGCAGCCCGACCCTAGCGGGAGGGGGTAATGAGCAGTTCTTC. It is translated as CASSPTLAGGGNEQFF. This chain links TRBV3-1 (or the pseudogene TRBV3-2) with TRBJ2-1, with 12 positions matching TRBD2. CDR1 and CDR2 (germline): LGHDT, YNNKEL (reference sequence). J was trimmed by 7 bases and V by 4 bases; bases with no gene match: 8. CDR3 length: 16 residues.